This TCR beta chain derives from a study of technical replicates of blood from several donors. The data were produced by immunoSEQ multiplex PCR, yet TCRdb's version contains in-frame clones alone and is incomplete. The sample records under 95,000 clones, 95% to 98% being singletons. V was cut by 0 bases and J by 3 bases, with 18 bases left in between. Germline CDR1 reads LGHNA; CDR2 reads YNFKEQ. The CDR3 runs 17 residues. The chain joins TRBV4-2 to TRBJ2-7, with a weak D call TRBD2 (5 bases). The sample consisted of T cells isolated from PBMCs. The source is a human donor in good health. DNA for the CDR3: TGTGCCAGCAGCCAAGAATCCAGCGGAAGCCCCGACTACGAGCAGTACTTC. Translation: CASSQESSGSPDYEQYF.